The clone carrying this T cell receptor beta chain was seen once. This table comes from immunoSEQ multiplex PCR, and its TCRdb copy is limited to in-frame clones, with some not included. This sample yields under 450,000 clones, of which about nine tenths are seen a single time; around 12% belongs to the top ten. The data are from a study of blood T cell repertoires in COVID-19. Germline loops: CDR1 LNHDA, CDR2 SQIVND (reference sequence). The CDR3 length is 14 residues. The V end was cut by 2 bases, the J end by 5 bases, with 12 bases between. The rearrangement uses TRBV19 and TRBJ1-1; D gene unclear. The source material was peripheral blood. The receptor was isolated from a woman between 50 and 59 years old with COVID-19, enrolled during active disease. CDR3 sequence (DNA): TGTGCCAGTAGTATACGGGGTATGGGTACTGAAGCTTTCTTT. This sequence encodes CASSIRGMGTEAFF.